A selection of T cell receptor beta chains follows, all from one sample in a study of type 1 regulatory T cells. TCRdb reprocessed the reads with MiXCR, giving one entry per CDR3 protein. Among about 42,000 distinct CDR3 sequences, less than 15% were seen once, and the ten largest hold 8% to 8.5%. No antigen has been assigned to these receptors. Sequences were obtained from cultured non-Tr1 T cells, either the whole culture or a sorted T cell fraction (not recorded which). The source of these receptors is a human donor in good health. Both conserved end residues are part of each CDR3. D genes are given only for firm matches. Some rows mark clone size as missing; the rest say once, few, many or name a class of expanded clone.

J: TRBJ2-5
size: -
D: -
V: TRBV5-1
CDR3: CASSLLGQLQETQYF
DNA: TGCGCCAGCAGCTTACTTGGACAGTTACAAGAGACCCAGTACTTC

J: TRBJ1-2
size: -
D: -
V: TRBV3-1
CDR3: CASSQFYGYTF
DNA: TGTGCCAGCAGCCAGTTCTATGGCTACACCTTC

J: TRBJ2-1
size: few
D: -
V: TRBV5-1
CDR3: CASSLDGIRNYNEQFF
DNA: TGCGCCAGCAGCTTGGACGGGATTCGAAACTACAATGAGCAGTTCTTC

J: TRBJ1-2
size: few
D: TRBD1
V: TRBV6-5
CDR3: CASRGTGVNGYTF
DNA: TGTGCCAGCAGGGGGACAGGGGTGAATGGCTACACCTTC

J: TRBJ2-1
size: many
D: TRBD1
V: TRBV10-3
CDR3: CAISGPGGNYNEQFF
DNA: TGTGCCATCAGTGGGCCAGGGGGCAACTACAATGAGCAGTTCTTC

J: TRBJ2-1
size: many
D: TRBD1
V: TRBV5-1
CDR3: CASSWGTGGPTGQFF
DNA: TGCGCCAGCAGCTGGGGGACAGGGGGCCCCACAGGGCAGTTCTTC

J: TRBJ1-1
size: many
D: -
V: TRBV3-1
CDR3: CASSQGGTEAFF
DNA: TGTGCCAGCAGCCAAGGGGGCACTGAAGCTTTCTTT

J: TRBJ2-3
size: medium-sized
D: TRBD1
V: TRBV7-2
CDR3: CASSHGTGGDTQYF
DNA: TGTGCCAGCAGCCACGGGACAGGAGGAGATACGCAGTATTTT

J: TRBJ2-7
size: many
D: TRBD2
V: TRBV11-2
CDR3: CASPRVREGRSYEQYF
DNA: TGTGCCAGCCCACGGGTGCGGGAGGGGCGATCCTACGAGCAGTACTTC

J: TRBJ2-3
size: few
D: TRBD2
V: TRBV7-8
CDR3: CAVAGGVASTDTQYF
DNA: TGTGCCGTTGCGGGAGGGGTCGCTAGCACAGATACGCAGTATTTT

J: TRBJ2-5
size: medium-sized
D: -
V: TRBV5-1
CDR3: CASSLETGPGTQYF
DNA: TGCGCCAGCAGCTTGGAAACCGGACCGGGGACCCAGTACTTC

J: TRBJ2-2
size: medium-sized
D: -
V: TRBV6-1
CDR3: CASSERPGLAGELFF
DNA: TGTGCCAGCAGTGAACGGCCGGGACTGGCCGGGGAGCTGTTTTTT

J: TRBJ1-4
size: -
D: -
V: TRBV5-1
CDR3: CASSLVGEKLFF
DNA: TGCGCCAGCAGCTTGGTCGGGGAAAAACTGTTTTTT

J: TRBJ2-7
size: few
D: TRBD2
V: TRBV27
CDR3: CASSLLAETYEQYF
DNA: TGTGCCAGCAGTTTACTAGCGGAGACCTACGAGCAGTACTTC

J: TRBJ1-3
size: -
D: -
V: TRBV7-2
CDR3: CASSSTVANTIYF
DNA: TGTGCCAGCAGCTCGACAGTTGCTAACACCATATATTTT

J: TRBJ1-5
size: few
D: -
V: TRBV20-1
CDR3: CSATPFQGNQPQHF
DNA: TGCAGTGCTACCCCATTCCAGGGGAATCAGCCCCAGCATTTT

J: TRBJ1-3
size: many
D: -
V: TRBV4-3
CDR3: CASSQQLGAGNTIYF
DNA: TGCGCCAGCAGCCAACAATTAGGGGCTGGAAACACCATATATTTT

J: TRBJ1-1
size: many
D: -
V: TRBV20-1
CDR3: CSAEINTEAFF
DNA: TGCAGTGCTGAGATAAACACTGAAGCTTTCTTT

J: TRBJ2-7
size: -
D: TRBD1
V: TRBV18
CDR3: CASSPFTGQAKYEQYF
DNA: TGTGCCAGCTCACCATTTACTGGACAGGCCAAGTACGAGCAGTACTTC

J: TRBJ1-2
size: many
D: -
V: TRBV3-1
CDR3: CASSPGLLAYGYTF
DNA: TGTGCCAGCAGCCCAGGGCTCTTGGCCTATGGCTACACCTTC

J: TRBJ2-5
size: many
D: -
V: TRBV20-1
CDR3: CSASSGEETQYF
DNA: TGCAGTGCTAGTTCAGGGGAAGAGACCCAGTACTTC

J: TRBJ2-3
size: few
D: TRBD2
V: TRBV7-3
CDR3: CASSSPAGGTDTQYF
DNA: TGTGCCAGCAGCTCCCCGGCGGGAGGGACAGATACGCAGTATTTT

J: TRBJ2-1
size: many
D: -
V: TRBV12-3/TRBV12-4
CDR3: CASTQGGTYNEQFF
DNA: TGTGCCAGCACCCAAGGCGGTACCTACAATGAGCAGTTCTTC

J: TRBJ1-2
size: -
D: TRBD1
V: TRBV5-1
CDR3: CASSSGTEFNYGYTF
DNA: TGCGCCAGCAGTAGTGGGACAGAATTTAACTATGGCTACACCTTC

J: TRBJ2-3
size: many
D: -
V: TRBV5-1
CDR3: CASSPLGFSDTQYF
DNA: TGCGCCAGCAGCCCCCTAGGTTTTTCAGATACGCAGTATTTT

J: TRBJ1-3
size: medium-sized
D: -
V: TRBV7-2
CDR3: CASSLAPEGRRNF
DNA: TGTGCCAGCAGCTTAGCCCCTGAAGGACGAAGAAATTTT

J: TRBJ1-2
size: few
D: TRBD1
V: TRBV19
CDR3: CASTKDRGYGYTF
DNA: TGTGCCAGTACCAAGGACAGGGGCTATGGCTACACCTTC

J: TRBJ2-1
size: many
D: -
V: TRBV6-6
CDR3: CASSYSDTSLAYNEQFF
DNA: TGTGCCAGCAGTTACTCCGATACTAGCTTAGCCTACAATGAGCAGTTCTTC

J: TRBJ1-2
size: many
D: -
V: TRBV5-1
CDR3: CASSLTGDYGYTF
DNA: TGCGCCAGCAGCTTGACAGGAGACTATGGCTACACCTTC

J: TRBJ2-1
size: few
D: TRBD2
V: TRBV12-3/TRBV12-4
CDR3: CASSWNQRGEGEQFF
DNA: TGTGCCAGCAGCTGGAATCAGCGGGGGGAGGGGGAGCAGTTCTTC

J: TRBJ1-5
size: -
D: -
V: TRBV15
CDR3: CATSRTPTGRGQPQHF
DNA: TGTGCCACCAGCAGGACACCCACAGGGAGGGGTCAGCCCCAGCATTTT

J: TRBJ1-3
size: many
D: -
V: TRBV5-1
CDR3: CASSLVASGNTIYF
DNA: TGCGCCAGCAGCTTGGTGGCCAGCGGAAACACCATATATTTT

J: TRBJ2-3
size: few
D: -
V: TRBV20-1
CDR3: CSARGTDTQYF
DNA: TGCAGTGCTAGGGGCACAGATACGCAGTATTTT

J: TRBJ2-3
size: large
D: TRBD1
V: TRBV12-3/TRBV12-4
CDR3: CASSLGTGTDTQYF
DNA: TGTGCCAGCAGTTTAGGGACAGGGACAGATACGCAGTATTTT

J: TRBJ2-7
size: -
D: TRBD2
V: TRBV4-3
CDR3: CASSQDPGGRGRRYF
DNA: TGCGCCAGCAGCCAAGATCCAGGCGGGAGGGGTCGGCGGTACTTC

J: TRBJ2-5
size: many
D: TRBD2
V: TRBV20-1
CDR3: CSALRTSGSQYQETQYF
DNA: TGCAGTGCTTTACGGACTAGCGGAAGTCAGTACCAAGAGACCCAGTACTTC

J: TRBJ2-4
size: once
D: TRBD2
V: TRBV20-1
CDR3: CSARLGVAGGLKNIQYF
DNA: TGCAGTGCTAGGCTCGGGGTAGCGGGAGGCCTTAAAAACATTCAGTACTTC

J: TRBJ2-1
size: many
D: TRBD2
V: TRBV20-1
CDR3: CSAPTFAGVASNEQFF
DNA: TGCAGTGCTCCGACTTTCGCGGGAGTAGCCTCCAATGAGCAGTTCTTC

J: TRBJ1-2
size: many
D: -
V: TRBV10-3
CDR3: CATRKGDRTYGYTF
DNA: TGTGCCACCCGAAAGGGAGACAGAACCTATGGCTACACCTTC

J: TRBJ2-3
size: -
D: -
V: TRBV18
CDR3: CASSPPTDTQYF
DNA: TGTGCCAGCTCACCACCCACAGATACGCAGTATTTT

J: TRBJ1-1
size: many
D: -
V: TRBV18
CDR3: CASSKGNTEAFF
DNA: TGTGCCAGCTCAAAGGGTAACACTGAAGCTTTCTTT

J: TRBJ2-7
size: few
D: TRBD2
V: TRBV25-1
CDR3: CASSDPLSGRDEQYF
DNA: TGTGCCAGCAGTGATCCCCTCAGCGGGAGAGACGAGCAGTACTTC

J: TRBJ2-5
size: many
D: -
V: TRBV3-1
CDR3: CASSLQETQYF
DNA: TGTGCCAGCAGCCTGCAAGAGACCCAGTACTTC

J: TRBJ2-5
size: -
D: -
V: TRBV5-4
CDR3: CASSLVSRKETQYF
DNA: TGTGCCAGCAGCTTGGTTTCAAGGAAAGAGACCCAGTACTTC

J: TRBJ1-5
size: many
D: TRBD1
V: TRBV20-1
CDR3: CSAPKGQGIWQPQHF
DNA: TGCAGTGCCCCGAAGGGACAGGGGATTTGGCAGCCCCAGCATTTT

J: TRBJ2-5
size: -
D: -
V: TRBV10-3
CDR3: CAISDRLPETQYF
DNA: TGTGCCATCAGTGACAGGTTGCCGGAGACCCAGTACTTC

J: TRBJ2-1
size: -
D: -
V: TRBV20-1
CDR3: CSARAFGGGIRNEQFF
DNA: TGCAGTGCTAGAGCCTTCGGAGGCGGGATCAGGAATGAGCAGTTCTTC

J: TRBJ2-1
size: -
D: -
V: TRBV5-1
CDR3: CASSLEWDPQFF
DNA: TGCGCCAGCAGCTTGGAATGGGACCCTCAGTTCTTC

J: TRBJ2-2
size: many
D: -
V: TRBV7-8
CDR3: CASSPVLGELFF
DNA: TGTGCCAGCAGCCCGGTACTTGGGGAGCTGTTTTTT

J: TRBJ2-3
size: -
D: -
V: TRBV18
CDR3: CASSPGVTDTQYF
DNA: TGTGCCAGCTCACCCGGTGTGACAGATACGCAGTATTTT

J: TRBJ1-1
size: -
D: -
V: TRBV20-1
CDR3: CSARKGGGNEAFF
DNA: TGCAGTGCTAGAAAAGGAGGGGGGAATGAAGCTTTCTTT

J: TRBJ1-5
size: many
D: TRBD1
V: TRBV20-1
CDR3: CSATGTGGTYSNQPQHF
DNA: TGCAGTGCGACCGGGACAGGGGGAACTTATAGCAATCAGCCCCAGCATTTT

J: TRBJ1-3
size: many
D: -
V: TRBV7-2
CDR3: CASRDNRSGNTIYF
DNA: TGTGCCAGTAGGGATAACCGCTCTGGAAACACCATATATTTT